These T cell receptor beta chains were read from a single sample in a study of cytomegalovirus exposure and HLA in healthy donors. Sequencing was performed with immunoSEQ multiplex PCR; in TCRdb, only in-frame clones are kept and a portion is missing. Among approximately 160,000 clones, approximately 67% were seen once, and the ten largest hold roughly 4%. The sample comprised PBMCs. The receptor source for this set is a young woman in good health and CMV-seropositive. The CDR3 runs from the conserved cysteine through the conserved F or W. A D gene is named only where the DNA matches it firmly. Only part of the rows carry a size: once, few, many, or a class if the clone is expanded.

d_call j_call v_call clone_size cdr3_nt cdr3_aa
. TRBJ2-5 TRBV28 . TGTGCCAGCAGTTTAAGGGGGGGAGTAGAGGGGACCCAGTACTTC CASSLRGGVEGTQYF
TRBD1 TRBJ2-1 TRBV7-9 few TGTGCCAGCAGCCTCCGGGACAGGGTTTACGATGAGCAGTTCTTC CASSLRDRVYDEQFF
TRBD1 TRBJ1-1 TRBV28 . TGTGCCAGCAGATCCTACAGGGGAGGGAACACTGAAGCTTTCTTT CASRSYRGGNTEAFF
. TRBJ2-3 TRBV5-1 . TGCGCCAGCAGCTTGGGCTATTCGACTTCACCTCGCACAGATACGCAGTATTTT CASSLGYSTSPRTDTQYF
. TRBJ1-4 TRBV6-1 . TGTGCCAGCAGTCCCTTGGGACATCCTAATGAAAAACTGTTTTTT CASSPLGHPNEKLFF
TRBD1 TRBJ1-1 TRBV27 . TGTGCCAGCAGTAAATCAGGACAGGGGGCGCCTGAAGCTTTCTTT CASSKSGQGAPEAFF
. TRBJ2-7 TRBV18 . TGTGCCAGCTCACCAGGGGCCACCTACGAGCAGTACTTC CASSPGATYEQYF
TRBD1 TRBJ1-2 TRBV4-3 . TGCGCCAGCGGTGGACAGGGGAACGCTGGCCCCTTAAGGGGCTACACCTTC CASGGQGNAGPLRGYTF
. TRBJ1-1 TRBV6-1 . TGTGCCAGCAGTCGAGGACAGATGAACACTGAAGCTTTCTTT CASSRGQMNTEAFF
. TRBJ1-1 TRBV5-1 . TGCGCCAGCAGCACGGGACTCAACGGGGGGAACACTGAAGCTTTCTTT CASSTGLNGGNTEAFF
. TRBJ2-3 TRBV27 once TGTGCCAGCAGTATCATAGGGGGCACAGATACGCAGTATTTT CASSIIGGTDTQYF
. TRBJ1-6 TRBV6-1 few TGTGCCAGCAGTGCAGGGCCCTATAATTCACCCCTCCACTTT CASSAGPYNSPLHF
. TRBJ1-5 TRBV9 few TGTGCCAGCAGTGCCTATTCCAATCAGCCCCAGCATTTT CASSAYSNQPQHF
TRBD1 TRBJ2-1 TRBV7-3 few TGTGCCAGCAGCTTGGGGGCAGGGGGCGACAATGAGCAGTTCTTC CASSLGAGGDNEQFF
. TRBJ2-1 TRBV28 . TGTGCCAGCAGTCAACCCAGGGCCTACAATGAGCAGTTCTTC CASSQPRAYNEQFF
TRBD1 TRBJ2-3 TRBV7-9 . TGTGCCAGCAGCCCACTCGGACAGGGAAGAGGTACAGATACGCAGTATTTT CASSPLGQGRGTDTQYF
. TRBJ2-7 TRBV4-3 . TGCGCCAGCAGCCGAAGAGGCGGTGGAGCCAACTACGAGCAGTACTTC CASSRRGGGANYEQYF
. TRBJ2-7 TRBV5-1 . TGCGCCAGCAGCTTGGGCCAGGGCGCGAGATACGAGCAGTACTTC CASSLGQGARYEQYF
. TRBJ1-5 TRBV7-8 . TGTGCCAGCAGCTTAGTCCAGGGCATGCCCCAGCATTTT CASSLVQGMPQHF
. TRBJ2-1 TRBV7-9 . TGTGCCAGCAGCTTTCAGAGCGGCGCTTACAATGAGCAGTTCTTC CASSFQSGAYNEQFF
TRBD1 TRBJ1-2 TRBV29-1 . TGCAGCGTTGAGCTGACAGGGGCCGGGAGCTATGGCTACACCTTC CSVELTGAGSYGYTF
. TRBJ2-3 TRBV27 . TGTGCCAGCAGTTTGGCAGGGGCGCAGTATTTT CASSLAGAQYF
. TRBJ2-7 TRBV6-5 . TGTGCCAGCAGTTACGCCCAGGGCGCCTACGAGCAGTACTTC CASSYAQGAYEQYF
. TRBJ2-7 TRBV11-1 few TGTGCCAGCAGCTTATCGTCGCGGCCCGGAGGGACGGGAAGGTACTTC CASSLSSRPGGTGRYF
. TRBJ2-7 TRBV12-1 . TGTGCCAGCAGCTTTAAACAGGTGAGCTCCTACGAGCAGTACTTC CASSFKQVSSYEQYF
TRBD2 TRBJ2-3 TRBV2 . TGTGCCATCACAAAACTAGCGGGAGGGGCAGATACGCAGTATTTT CAITKLAGGADTQYF
. TRBJ2-3 TRBV7-3 . TGTGCCAGCAGCCCCCCTCCCCCCACAGATACGCAGTATTTT CASSPPPPTDTQYF
. TRBJ1-1 TRBV27 . TGTGCCAGCAGTTTATTAGATGCGAACACTGAAGCTTTCTTT CASSLLDANTEAFF
TRBD2 TRBJ2-3 TRBV7-3 . TGTGCCAGCAAACTAGCGGTCACAGATACGCAGTATTTT CASKLAVTDTQYF
TRBD2 TRBJ2-3 TRBV5-4 . TGTGCCAGCAGCTTGGACCTAGCGGGGGGGCAGGCGATACGCGAGTATTTT CASSLDLAGGQAIREYF
. TRBJ2-7 TRBV7-9 . TGTGCCAGCAGCCCCCGTTACGAGCAGTACTTC CASSPRYEQYF
TRBD1 TRBJ1-4 TRBV19 . TGTGCCAGTAGCCCCCGCCGCCCGACAGGGGGCGGAAAACTGTTTTTT CASSPRRPTGGGKLFF
. TRBJ2-7 TRBV27 . TGTGCCAGCAGTTTAACGGTTGAGGACGAGCAGTACTTC CASSLTVEDEQYF
. TRBJ2-5 TRBV19 . TGTGCCAGTAGTAGAGCCTTCCAAGAGACCCAGTACTTC CASSRAFQETQYF
TRBD2 TRBJ2-3 TRBV19 . TGTGCCAGTAGTACGTTAGCGGGAGATCCTTATTTT CASSTLAGDPYF
. TRBJ1-1 TRBV6-6 few TGTGCCAGCAGCCTGGAGTTAAACACTGAAGCTTTCTTT CASSLELNTEAFF
. TRBJ1-2 TRBV2 . TGTGCCAGCAGTGAGGGTGGGGCCCGGGTTGGCTACACCTTC CASSEGGARVGYTF
. TRBJ1-1 TRBV5-1 . TGCGCCAGCAGCTTGGTTAGGGGCGAAGCTTTCTTT CASSLVRGEAFF
. TRBJ2-7 TRBV7-9 . TGTGCCAGCACCCCAGAGGATGGACAGACCGGATTCGAGCAGTACTTC CASTPEDGQTGFEQYF
. TRBJ2-7 TRBV30 . TGTGCCTGGACCCCAGGGGTAGGGGCAACATACGAGCAGTACTTC CAWTPGVGATYEQYF
TRBD2 TRBJ2-1 TRBV18 . TGTGCCAGCTCACCTTCTAGCGGGAGTTTAGATGAGCAGTTCTTC CASSPSSGSLDEQFF
. TRBJ1-3 TRBV30 . TGTGCCTGGAGGTCAGGGTCTGGAAACACCATATATTTT CAWRSGSGNTIYF
. TRBJ1-4 TRBV19 . TGTGCCAGTAGTATAGATCAACCCCTTGGTCTCCGGAATGAAAAACTGTTTTTT CASSIDQPLGLRNEKLFF
. TRBJ2-2 TRBV5-4 . TGTGCCAGCAGCTTGGACGGGAGAGGTACCGGGGAGCTGTTTTTT CASSLDGRGTGELFF
TRBD1 TRBJ2-7 TRBV6-5 . TGTGCCAGCAGGGCCGACAGGGGACGTTCCTACGAGCAGTACTTC CASRADRGRSYEQYF
. TRBJ1-2 TRBV9 . TGTGCCAGCAGCGCCACATACAGGGTTGGGTCCTATGGCTACACCTTC CASSATYRVGSYGYTF
TRBD2 TRBJ2-1 TRBV6-5 once TGTGCCAGCAGTTCGCGGGGGGGACCCGACAATGAGCAGTTCTTC CASSSRGGPDNEQFF
. TRBJ1-2 TRBV27 . TGTGCCAGCAGCCCTAAAGGGGGAACCGGCTATGGCTACACCTTC CASSPKGGTGYGYTF
. TRBJ2-2 TRBV2 once TGTGCCAGCAGCCAACAGCTGAACACCGGGGAGCTGTTTTTT CASSQQLNTGELFF
TRBD2 TRBJ2-7 TRBV4-2 . TGTGCCAGCAGCCATCTAGCGGGGAGCACCTACGAGCAGTACTTC CASSHLAGSTYEQYF
. TRBJ1-3 TRBV4-2 . TGTGCCAGCAGCCAAACCCCGGTAGGGAGGGAAAACACCATATATTTT CASSQTPVGRENTIYF
. TRBJ2-7 TRBV28 . TGTGCCAGCAGTTTAGCAGGGCTGGGCTACGAGCAGTACTTC CASSLAGLGYEQYF
. TRBJ1-3 TRBV28 . TGTGCCAGCAGCCACGACAGGAGCTCTGGAAACACCATATATTTT CASSHDRSSGNTIYF
. TRBJ2-7 TRBV7-3 . TGTGCCAGCAGCTTAATGGGGCAGGGATACGAGCAGTACTTC CASSLMGQGYEQYF